This entry lists 30 T cell receptor beta chains sequenced from one sample in a study of radiotherapy plus CTLA-4 blockade in lung cancer. Sequencing used immunoSEQ multiplex PCR; TCRdb keeps in-frame clones, though not all of them. The data show 47,000 or so clones, with roughly 84% seen just once and 25% to 35% held by the top ten. Here the sequenced sample was peripheral blood, taken from a patient treated with radiotherapy plus ipilimumab. These receptors originate from a human donor with non-small cell lung cancer whose response to radiotherapy plus ipilimumab could not be evaluated.

J is TRBJ1-1 and V is TRBV10-3; tentatively, D is TRBD1 (6 bases). Trimming took 6 bases from V and 1 from J, leaving 9 bases between them. CDR1 and CDR2 (germline): ENHRY, SYGVKD. The CDR3 has 13 amino acids. The CDR3 sequence is CAIRAGQNTEAFF. The CDR3 DNA follows: TGTGCCATCAGAGCGGGACAGAACACTGAAGCTTTCTTT.

This clone was detected only once. The CDR3 reads CASSLRLAGSSYEQYF. CDR3 coding DNA: TGTGCCAGCAGCTTAAGGCTAGCGGGATCCTCTTACGAGCAGTACTTC. This rearrangement joins TRBV7-2 to TRBJ2-7; TRBD2 matches at 9 bases. CDR3 size: 16 residues. Germline-derived CDR1 and CDR2 are SGHTA and FQGNSA. J gave up 4 bases and V 2 bases, and 9 bases lay outside the gene matches.

The chain combines TRBV27 with TRBJ2-7; D gene unclear. CDR1 and CDR2 from the germline V gene are MNHEY and SMNVEV (reference sequence). The CDR3 sequence is 10 residues long. Trimming took off 5 bases at V and 5 bases at J, with 4 bases between the two ends. The CDR3 DNA reads TGTGCCAGCAGTACTAACGAGCAGTACTTC. This codes for CASSTNEQYF.

The chain recombines TRBV7-9 with TRBJ1-1; perhaps TRBD1 as D (6 bases). This CDR3 has 14 residues. Germline values: CDR1 SEHNR, CDR2 FQNEAQ (reference sequence). Deletions cut 1 base from V and 1 base from J, with 7 bases between. The CDR3 DNA is TGTGCCAGCAGCTTAGTAGGGGGGAACACTGAAGCTTTCTTT. Translation: CASSLVGGNTEAFF.

The chain employs TRBV18 and TRBJ2-5, with TRBD1 matching over 9 bases. Germline values: CDR1 KGHSH, CDR2 LQKENI. J lost 5 bases, V lost 0 bases, and 7 bases had no gene match. This CDR3 spans 16 amino acids. The CDR3 loop is CASSPPSTGGKETQYF. CDR3 in DNA: TGTGCCAGCTCACCACCGTCGACAGGGGGTAAGGAGACCCAGTACTTC.

The chain joins TRBV15 to TRBJ2-7; no clear D gene. The CDR3 has 13 residues. The germline gives CDR1 LNHNV, CDR2 YYDKDF (reference sequence). The V end was cut by 1 base, the J end by 3 bases, with 7 bases between. The DNA for the CDR3 is TGTGCCACCAGCAGAGGGCTCGTCTACGAGCAGTACTTC. This sequence encodes CATSRGLVYEQYF. The full variable domain, with the rest looked up from reference TRBV15 and TRBJ2-7, is DAMVIQNPRYQVTQFGKPVTLSCSQTLNHNVMYWYQQKSSQAPKLLFHYYDKDFNNEADTPDNFQSRRPNTSFCFLDIRSPGLGDTAMYLCATSRGLVYEQYFGPGTRLTVT.

The CDR3 DNA reads as TGTGCCTGGAGTGTACGGACAGGGTGGGGGGAGCAGTACTTC. It yields the protein CAWSVRTGWGEQYF. The rearrangement links TRBV30 to TRBJ2-7, with TRBD1 matching over 8 bases. The junction had 8 bases not matched to a gene; V was cut back by 0 bases and J by 7 bases. Germline-derived CDR1 and CDR2 are GTSNPN and SVGIG (reference sequence). This CDR3 has 14 residues.

The chain recombines TRBV27 with TRBJ1-4, with D possibly TRBD1 on 5 matching bases. V lost 6 bases to trimming and J lost 7 bases, with 15 bases between them. The CDR3 has 14 amino acids. Per the germline V gene, CDR1 is MNHEY and CDR2 is SMNVEV (reference sequence). The CDR3 nucleotides read TGTGCCAGCAGCCGAAAATGGACAACTGAAAAACTGTTTTTT. Protein sequence: CASSRKWTTEKLFF.

The J gene is TRBJ2-2, the V gene TRBV15; possible D gene TRBD2, 5 bases. Looked up from germline, CDR1 is LNHNV and CDR2 is YYDKDF (reference sequence). Trimming took off 11 bases at V and 5 bases at J, with 18 bases between the two ends. CDR3 size: 14 residues. In nucleotides, the CDR3 is TGTGCCTCGCGGGCGGAGTACGAGACCGGGGAGCTGTTTTTT. Translated, it gives CASRAEYETGELFF.

This clone was picked up one time. The V and J genes are TRBV6-6 and TRBJ1-2; 8 bases line up with TRBD1. V shed 6 bases and J 8 bases; nucleotides not matched to a gene: 14. CDR3 length: 15 residues. Germline V lookup: CDR1 MNHNY, CDR2 SVGAGI (reference sequence). The CDR3 bases are TGTGCCAGCAGGGCCCCCACAGGGGGAAAGTACGGCTACACCTTC. Its protein is CASRAPTGGKYGYTF.

Only one count was recorded for this clone. The chain has TRBV7-9 and TRBJ1-4, with D possibly being TRBD1 (5 bases). The CDR3 contains 14 residues. CDR1 SEHNR and CDR2 FQNEAQ come from the germline V gene (reference sequence). The V end lost 5 bases, the J end lost 1 base, and 8 bases lay between the germline ends. As DNA, the CDR3 is TGTGCCAGCAGCCCAGGGTTAACTAATGAAAAACTGTTTTTT. It is translated as CASSPGLTNEKLFF.

This chain connects TRBV2 to TRBJ1-2; no clear D gene. Between the trimmed V and J ends, which lost 8 bases and 0 bases, there was a span of 10 bases. Germline CDR1 SNHLY, CDR2 FYNNEI. The CDR3 runs 13 residues. CDR3 region: CASQYTTNYGYTF. In DNA, the CDR3 is TGTGCCAGCCAATACACCACTAACTATGGCTACACCTTC.

The rearrangement joins TRBV10-3 to TRBJ2-3; possible D gene TRBD2, 5 bases. Trimming left V 0 bases short and J 2 bases short, with 12 bases between. Germline CDR1 ENHRY, CDR2 SYGVKD. This CDR3 spans 16 amino acids. CDR3 coding DNA: TGTGCCATCAGTGAGTCGATACTAGGCCCCACAGATACGCAGTATTTT. Translated: CAISESILGPTDTQYF.

The chain couples TRBV6-6 to TRBJ2-7, with 7 bases lining up with TRBD2. This CDR3 is built from 13 residues. The junction had 5 bases not matched to a gene; V was cut back by 7 bases and J by 2 bases. Germline CDR1 and CDR2: MNHNY and SVGAGI (reference sequence). The CDR3 DNA reads as TGTGCCAGCAAAGAGGGAGGGCCCTACGAGCAGTACTTC. Translating gives CASKEGGPYEQYF.

J is TRBJ2-7 and V is TRBV6-5; 8 bases align to TRBD2. The CDR3 sequence is 14 residues long. With 5 bases clipped from V and 6 bases from J, the junction kept 9 bases outside the gene matches. Germline CDR1 and CDR2: MNHEY and SVGAGI. The CDR3 protein is CASSGGLVGSEQYF. The DNA for the CDR3 is TGTGCCAGCAGTGGGGGACTAGTTGGCTCCGAGCAGTACTTC.

This chain connects TRBV6-5 to TRBJ2-7; D remains ambiguous. This CDR3 spans 11 amino acids. Trimming removed 5 bases at V and 2 bases at J, with 4 bases between. Germline CDR1 reads MNHEY; CDR2 reads SVGAGI. The CDR3 region is CASSPAYEQYF. The CDR3 DNA reads as TGTGCCAGCAGTCCGGCCTACGAGCAGTACTTC.

This chain links TRBV14 with TRBJ1-2, with a possible D match to TRBD1 (5 bases). The CDR3 is 15 amino acids. CDR1 SGHDN and CDR2 FVKESK come from the germline V gene. Trimming pared 0 bases from V and 4 bases from J, leaving 12 bases between. CDR3 residues: CASSQERGLSYGYTF. CDR3 DNA: TGTGCCAGCAGCCAAGAAAGGGGCCTGAGCTATGGCTACACCTTC.

In the case of this clone: One junction end does not reproduce the germline sequence, and a read error may be involved. The chain combines TRBV9 with TRBJ2-1; tentatively, D is TRBD2 (6 bases). The length of the CDR3 is 14 residues. Germline-derived CDR1 and CDR2 are SGDLS and YYNGEE. The CDR3 region has the DNA TGTGCCAGCAGCCTACGGGACTCCCACAATGAGCAGTTCTTC. This sequence encodes CASSLRDSHNEQFF.

V is TRBV6-4 and J is TRBJ2-1; D ambiguous. Germline lookup yields CDR1 MRHNA and CDR2 SNTAGT. The CDR3 extends over 14 amino acids. V dropped 5 bases and J dropped 3 bases, with 11 bases sitting between them. The CDR3 DNA reads TGTGCCAGCAGTCCGTCTAGAGACTACAATGAGCAGTTCTTC. Protein sequence: CASSPSRDYNEQFF.

The chain's CDR3 is CASSLGLGRTPYNEQFF. In DNA, the CDR3 is TGTGCCAGCAGCTTAGGGTTGGGGCGAACCCCCTACAATGAGCAGTTCTTC. This sequence joins TRBV11-1 and TRBJ2-1; maybe TRBD1 (5 bases). V lost 1 base and J lost 2, with 15 bases in between. Looked up from germline, CDR1 is SGHAT and CDR2 is FQDESV (reference sequence). CDR3 length: 17 residues.

Comment on this clone: The same CDR3 also results from other DNA sequences found in this sample. The chain employs TRBV6-1 and TRBJ1-3; D unclear. CDR3 length equals 12 residues. The ends were cut back, 8 bases at V and 1 base at J, with 6 bases in the middle. The germline V gene has CDR1 MNHNS and CDR2 SASEGT. For the CDR3, the DNA is TGTGCCAGCGGCGGTTCTGGAAACACCATATATTTT. This sequence encodes CASGGSGNTIYF.

The chain combines TRBV6-6 with TRBJ2-1, with D possibly matching TRBD1 (6 bases). The CDR3 runs 14 residues. V lost 6 bases, J lost 10 bases, and 19 bases lay in between. In germline, CDR1 is MNHNY, CDR2 SVGAGI (reference sequence). CDR3: CASSPNYREREQFF. The CDR3 bases are TGTGCCAGCAGCCCAAACTACAGGGAAAGGGAGCAGTTCTTC.

V is TRBV7-8 and J is TRBJ2-3, with D possibly matching TRBD2 (5 bases). V lost 4 bases and J lost 3, with 17 bases in between. Per the germline V gene, CDR1 is SGHVS and CDR2 is FQNEAQ. This CDR3 spans 16 amino acids. CDR3 amino acids: CASSYVSSSGTDTQYF. As DNA, the CDR3 is TGTGCCAGCAGCTACGTATCGTCGAGCGGTACAGATACGCAGTATTTT.

The V gene is TRBV11-2, the J gene TRBJ1-2, with 10 bases aligning to TRBD1. Germline V gene lookup returns CDR1 SGHAT and CDR2 FQNNGV. The V gene end was trimmed by 5 bases and the J gene end by 2 bases; junction bases not matched to a gene: 5. This CDR3 spans 15 amino acids. In DNA, the CDR3 is TGTGCCAGCAGCCCCGGGACAGGGGCGAACTATGGCTACACCTTC. Translation gives CASSPGTGANYGYTF. The whole variable domain, remainder taken from reference TRBV11-2 and TRBJ1-2, is EAGVAQSPRYKIIEKRQSVAFWCNPISGHATLYWYQQILGQGPKLLIQFQNNGVVDDSQLPKDRFSAERLKGVDSTLKIQPAKLEDSAVYLCASSPGTGANYGYTFGSGTRLTVV.

V and J are TRBV5-1 and TRBJ2-7, with a possible D match to TRBD1 (6 bases). This CDR3 is 14 amino acids long. With 0 bases removed from V and 2 bases from J, the gap between germline ends came to 9 bases. Germline-derived CDR1 and CDR2 are SGHRS and YFSETQ. CDR3 protein: CASSLGQEAYEQYF. The CDR3 DNA sequence: TGCGCCAGCAGCTTGGGACAGGAGGCCTACGAGCAGTACTTC.

This chain links TRBV5-6 with TRBJ2-2, with 8 bases aligning to TRBD1. The CDR3 contains 15 residues. CDR1 and CDR2 (germline): SGHDT, YYEEEE. Trimming took 4 bases from V and 5 from J; bases not matched to a gene: 7. In DNA form, the CDR3 reads TGTGCCAGCAGCACCGGACAGGGAGGAACCGGGGAGCTGTTTTTT. This gives the protein CASSTGQGGTGELFF.

This rearrangement joins TRBV9 to TRBJ1-5, with 9 bases matching TRBD1. CDR1 is SGDLS, CDR2 YYNGEE, per germline. The CDR3 runs to 16 residues. J was trimmed by 2 bases and V by 4 bases; bases with no gene match: 7. DNA of the CDR3: TGTGCCAGCAGCCCAACGGGACAGGGCGGCAATCAGCCCCAGCATTTT. Amino acids: CASSPTGQGGNQPQHF.

The chain carries TRBV7-6 and TRBJ2-1; 12 positions match TRBD2. In germline, CDR1 is SGHVS, CDR2 FNYEAQ. There are 15 residues in the CDR3. V gave up 4 bases and J gave up 8 bases; unmatched junction bases: 6. CDR3 nucleotide sequence: TGTGCCAGCAGCTATCTAGCGGGAGGGGGCTATGAGCAGTTCTTC. Amino acid sequence: CASSYLAGGGYEQFF.

In this sample, this clone turned up a few times. The V call is TRBV4-2, the J call TRBJ1-2, with 10 bases that match TRBD1. The V gene end was trimmed by 0 bases and the J gene end by 9 bases; junction bases not matched to a gene: 7. This CDR3 region has 15 residues. Germline CDR1 LGHNA, CDR2 YNFKEQ. CDR3 in DNA: TGTGCCAGCAGCCAAGACCCCGGGACAGGGGCCAGCTACACCTTC. Protein: CASSQDPGTGASYTF.

The chain links TRBV30 to TRBJ2-3; 8 nucleotides align to TRBD1. CDR1 and CDR2 (germline): GTSNPN, SVGIG (reference sequence). V shed 2 bases, J shed 3 bases, and the junction held 4 bases outside the gene matches. The CDR3 is made up of 14 amino acids. As DNA, the CDR3 is TGTGCCTGGAGTCAGGGGGCTGGTACAGATACGCAGTATTTT. Residues: CAWSQGAGTDTQYF.